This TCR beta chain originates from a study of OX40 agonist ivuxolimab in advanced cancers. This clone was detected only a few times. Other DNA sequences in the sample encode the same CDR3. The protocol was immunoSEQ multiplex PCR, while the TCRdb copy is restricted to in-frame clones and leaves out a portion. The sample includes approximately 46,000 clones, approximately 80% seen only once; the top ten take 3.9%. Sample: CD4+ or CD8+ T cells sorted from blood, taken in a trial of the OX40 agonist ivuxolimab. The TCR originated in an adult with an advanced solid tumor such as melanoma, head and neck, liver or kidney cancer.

For the CDR3, the DNA is TGCGCCAGCAGCACTGGACAGGGCTACGAGCAGTACTTC. Translated, it gives CASSTGQGYEQYF. The rearrangement links TRBV5-1 to TRBJ2-7, with 8 bases identical to TRBD1. Germline V gives CDR1 SGHRS, CDR2 YFSETQ. The V and J ends lost 4 bases and 3 bases, in that order; junction bases with no gene match: 3. The CDR3 extends over 13 amino acids.